This T cell receptor beta chain was retrieved from a study of blood T cell repertoires in COVID-19. This CDR3 spans 13 amino acids. Between the trimmed V and J ends, which lost 1 base and 11 bases, there was a span of 14 bases. Germline V gene sequence: CDR1 SNHLY, CDR2 FYNNEI. Assay: immunoSEQ multiplex PCR; the TCRdb copy retains only in-frame clones and omits some. This table has around 130,000 clones, around 84% appearing once. This clonotype was obtained from a man aged 40-49 years with acute COVID-19. The source material was PBMCs or T cells enriched from blood (not recorded which). The V call is TRBV2, the J call TRBJ1-1; tentatively, D is TRBD1 (6 bases). CDR3 DNA: TGTGCCAGCAGTGAAGTTGCTACAGGGTGGGCTTTCTTT. Protein product: CASSEVATGWAFF.